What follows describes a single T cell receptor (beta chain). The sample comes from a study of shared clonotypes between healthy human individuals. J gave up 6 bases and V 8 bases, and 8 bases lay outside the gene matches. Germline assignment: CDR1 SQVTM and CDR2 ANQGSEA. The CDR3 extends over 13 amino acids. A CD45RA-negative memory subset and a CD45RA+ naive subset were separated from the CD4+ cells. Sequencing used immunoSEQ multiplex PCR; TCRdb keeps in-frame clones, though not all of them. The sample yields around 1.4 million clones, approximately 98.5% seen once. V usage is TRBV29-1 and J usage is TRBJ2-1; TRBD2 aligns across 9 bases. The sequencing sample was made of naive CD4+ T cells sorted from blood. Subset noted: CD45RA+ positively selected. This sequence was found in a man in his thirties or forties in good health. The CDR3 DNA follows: TGCAGCTCGAGCGGGAGGCCGGGCAATGAGCAGTTCTTC. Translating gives CSSSGRPGNEQFF.